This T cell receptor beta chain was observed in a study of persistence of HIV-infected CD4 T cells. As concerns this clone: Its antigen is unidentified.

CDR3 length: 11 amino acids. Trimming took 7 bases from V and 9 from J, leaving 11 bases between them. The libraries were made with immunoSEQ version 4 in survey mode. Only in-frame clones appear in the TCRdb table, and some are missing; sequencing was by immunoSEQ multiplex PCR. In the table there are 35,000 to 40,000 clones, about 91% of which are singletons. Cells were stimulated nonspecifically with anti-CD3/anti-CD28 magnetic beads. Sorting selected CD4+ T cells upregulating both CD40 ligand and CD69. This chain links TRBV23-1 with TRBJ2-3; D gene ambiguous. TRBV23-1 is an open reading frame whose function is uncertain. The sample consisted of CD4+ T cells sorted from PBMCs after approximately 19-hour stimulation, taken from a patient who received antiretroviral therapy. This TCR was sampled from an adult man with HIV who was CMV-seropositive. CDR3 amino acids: CASTTKVTQYF. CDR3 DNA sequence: TGCGCCAGCACTACCAAGGTCACGCAGTATTTT.